The present T cell receptor (beta chain) was sequenced within a study of OX40 agonist ivuxolimab in advanced cancers. Study information: Patients receiving dose escalation had hepatocellular carcinoma, melanoma, renal cell or head and neck cancer.

The V segment lost 1 base and the J segment 4 bases; nucleotides outside the gene matches: 12. The V gene's germline CDR1 is SQVTM and CDR2 ANQGSEA. The CDR3 has 18 residues. Here immunoSEQ multiplex PCR was the method, and the copy in TCRdb shows in-frame clones only, minus some. This table has tens of thousands of clones, around 91% appearing once. Baseline was the first blood sampling point, followed by cycle 4 day 1 and cycle 7 day 1. The material sequenced was CD4+ or CD8+ T cells sorted from blood, taken in a trial of the OX40 agonist ivuxolimab. This chain joins TRBV29-1 and TRBJ2-5; TRBD2 agrees at 13 bases. The origin of this receptor is an adult with an advanced solid tumor such as melanoma, head and neck, liver or kidney cancer. The CDR3 region has the DNA TGCAGCGTTGAAGGGTTTAAGGGACTAGCGGGGAACCGAGAGACCCAGTACTTC. Its protein is CSVEGFKGLAGNRETQYF.